This TCR beta chain is drawn from a study of T-cell memory formation after mild COVID-19. Study background: The two donors had largely donor-specific TCR clusters. Whole-study findings and limits: Certain responding clones were present in pre-infection memory, suggesting participation of cross-reactive memory. The SARS-CoV-2 specificity of second-wave clones reaching peak at day 37 remained unverified.

This clonotype occurred a few times. What it binds is unknown. The V gene lost 1 base and the J gene lost 5 bases, with 26 bases spanning the gap. Germline CDR1 reads LGHNA; CDR2 reads YSLEER. The CDR3 sequence is 19 residues long. Each CDR3 protein is one row after TCRdb ran MiXCR on the 5' RACE reads. There are around 390,000 distinct CDR3 sequences in the sample; roughly 15% occur only once, and about 22% lies in the top ten. The chain links TRBV4-3 to TRBJ2-5, with D perhaps TRBD2 (7 bases). Sequencing input: PBMCs or a T cell subset sorted from them (not recorded which). The clonotype originates from a man between 18 and 29 years old who had mild COVID-19 (a few samples of this study predate the infection). Cell type and time point are not known. DNA for the CDR3: TGCGCCAGCAGCCAAGTACTCCCATTGAGGGGGGGCACTGGGGAGACCCAGTACTTC. It encodes CASSQVLPLRGGTGETQYF.